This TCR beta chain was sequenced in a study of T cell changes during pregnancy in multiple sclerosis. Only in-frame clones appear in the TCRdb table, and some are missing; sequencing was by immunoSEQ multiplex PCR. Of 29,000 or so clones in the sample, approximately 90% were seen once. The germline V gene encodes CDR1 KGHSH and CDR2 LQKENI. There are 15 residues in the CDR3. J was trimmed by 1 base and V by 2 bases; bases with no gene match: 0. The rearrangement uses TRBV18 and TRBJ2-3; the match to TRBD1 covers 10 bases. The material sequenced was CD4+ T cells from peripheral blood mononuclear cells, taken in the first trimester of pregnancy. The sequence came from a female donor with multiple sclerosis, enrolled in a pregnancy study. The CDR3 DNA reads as TGTGCCAGCTCACCAGGGACAGGGGGCACAGATACGCAGTATTTT. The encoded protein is CASSPGTGGTDTQYF.